These T cell receptor beta chains were read from a single sample in a study of T cells after yellow fever vaccination. TCRdb called the 5' RACE reads again in MiXCR, with one record for every CDR3 protein. The sample includes around 300,000 distinct CDR3 sequences, about 4% of them seen just once. This specimen was PBMCs, taken 5 days after the yellow fever booster vaccination. The receptors were sampled from a man aged 18 to 29 who received the YFV17D yellow fever vaccine. Each CDR3 is given with its conserved first and last residue. Fields, in order: D gene, V gene, clone size, J gene, CDR3 DNA, CDR3 protein. The D gene is left open where the match is weak. For some rows the clone size is stated as once, few or many, or as a class when expanded; others skip it.

d_call: TRBD2; v_call: TRBV6-6; clone_size: few; j_call: TRBJ2-2; cdr3_nt: TGTGCCAGCAGTTATAGCGGGGGCCTCTACACCGGGGAGCTGTTTTTT; cdr3_aa: CASSYSGGLYTGELFF
d_call: NA; v_call: TRBV5-4; clone_size: NA; j_call: TRBJ2-3; cdr3_nt: TGTGCCAGCAGCTTGTACGCCACAGATACGCAGTATTTT; cdr3_aa: CASSLYATDTQYF
d_call: NA; v_call: TRBV15; clone_size: few; j_call: TRBJ1-5; cdr3_nt: TGTGCCACCAGCAGAGGCCTAGGGCCCCAGCATTTT; cdr3_aa: CATSRGLGPQHF
d_call: NA; v_call: TRBV5-1; clone_size: NA; j_call: TRBJ2-2; cdr3_nt: TGCGCCAGCAGCTCCACCCCTTTGGGGCCCGGAGAGCTGTTTTTT; cdr3_aa: CASSSTPLGPGELFF
d_call: NA; v_call: TRBV5-5; clone_size: NA; j_call: TRBJ2-2; cdr3_nt: TGTGCCAGCAGCTCGACCAGGGTGAACACCGGGGAGCTGTTTTTT; cdr3_aa: CASSSTRVNTGELFF
d_call: NA; v_call: TRBV25-1; clone_size: NA; j_call: TRBJ2-1; cdr3_nt: TGTGCCAGCAGTGAAGCCGACAGAGAGCAGTTCTTC; cdr3_aa: CASSEADREQFF
d_call: NA; v_call: TRBV15; clone_size: few; j_call: TRBJ1-2; cdr3_nt: TGTGCCACCAGCAGAGCGGACAACTATGGCTACACCTTC; cdr3_aa: CATSRADNYGYTF
d_call: NA; v_call: TRBV6-1; clone_size: NA; j_call: TRBJ1-1; cdr3_nt: TGTGCCAGCTTTTGGGGTTTAGGCGGAACTGAAGCTTTCTTT; cdr3_aa: CASFWGLGGTEAFF
d_call: NA; v_call: TRBV19; clone_size: few; j_call: TRBJ2-1; cdr3_nt: TGTGCCAGTAGTACTTTGGTACCTCGGCCCGGGCAGTTCTTC; cdr3_aa: CASSTLVPRPGQFF
d_call: TRBD1; v_call: TRBV20-1; clone_size: few; j_call: TRBJ2-7; cdr3_nt: TGCAGTGTTCCGGGACAGGCCTACGAGCAGTACTTC; cdr3_aa: CSVPGQAYEQYF
d_call: NA; v_call: TRBV5-1; clone_size: few; j_call: TRBJ1-1; cdr3_nt: TGCGCCAGCAGCCCGGGACCATATATGAACACTGAAGCTTTCTTT; cdr3_aa: CASSPGPYMNTEAFF
d_call: NA; v_call: TRBV5-1; clone_size: few; j_call: TRBJ1-3; cdr3_nt: TGCGCCAGCAGCGAGACTGTCTCTGGAAACACCATATATTTT; cdr3_aa: CASSETVSGNTIYF
d_call: NA; v_call: TRBV9; clone_size: many; j_call: TRBJ2-5; cdr3_nt: TGTGCCAGCAGCCCCCACCAACCAGCAAGTGGGACCCAGTACTTC; cdr3_aa: CASSPHQPASGTQYF
d_call: TRBD1; v_call: TRBV5-4; clone_size: few; j_call: TRBJ1-2; cdr3_nt: TGTGCCAGCAGCGAGGGACAGGTTCAGGACGGCTACACCTTC; cdr3_aa: CASSEGQVQDGYTF
d_call: NA; v_call: TRBV12-3/TRBV12-4; clone_size: NA; j_call: TRBJ2-5; cdr3_nt: TGTGCCAGCAGCCGCGAAGCCGGGGGCCCCCTACAAGAGACCCAGTACTTC; cdr3_aa: CASSREAGGPLQETQYF
d_call: TRBD1; v_call: TRBV12-3/TRBV12-4; clone_size: many; j_call: TRBJ2-7; cdr3_nt: TGTGCCAGCAGTGGCCGGGACAGGTCCTATTACGAGCAGTACTTC; cdr3_aa: CASSGRDRSYYEQYF
d_call: NA; v_call: TRBV11-2; clone_size: NA; j_call: TRBJ1-6; cdr3_nt: TGTGCCAGCAGCTCGTTAACGGGCCGGAGGGGATCACCCCTCCACTTT; cdr3_aa: CASSSLTGRRGSPLHF
d_call: TRBD1; v_call: TRBV5-4; clone_size: NA; j_call: TRBJ1-4; cdr3_nt: TGTGCCAGCAGCCTTGCGGGACAGATAGATGAAAAACTGTTTTTT; cdr3_aa: CASSLAGQIDEKLFF
d_call: NA; v_call: TRBV12-3/TRBV12-4; clone_size: NA; j_call: TRBJ2-1; cdr3_nt: TGTGCCAGTAGCGACAGTAATGAGCAGTTCTTC; cdr3_aa: CASSDSNEQFF
d_call: NA; v_call: TRBV20-1; clone_size: few; j_call: TRBJ2-1; cdr3_nt: TGCAGTGCTAGAGATCCGGGCGGAAAAGGGCAGTTCTTC; cdr3_aa: CSARDPGGKGQFF
d_call: NA; v_call: TRBV30; clone_size: NA; j_call: TRBJ1-2; cdr3_nt: TGTGCCTGGAGTGTTTCGGGGGTCAACTATGGCTACACCTTC; cdr3_aa: CAWSVSGVNYGYTF
d_call: NA; v_call: TRBV29-1; clone_size: many; j_call: TRBJ1-2; cdr3_nt: TGCAGCGTTGTAGGGGGGGACTATGGCTACACCTTC; cdr3_aa: CSVVGGDYGYTF
d_call: NA; v_call: TRBV7-3; clone_size: NA; j_call: TRBJ2-5; cdr3_nt: TGTGCCAGCAGTTATGGGTTAGGGCAAGAGACCCAGTACTTC; cdr3_aa: CASSYGLGQETQYF